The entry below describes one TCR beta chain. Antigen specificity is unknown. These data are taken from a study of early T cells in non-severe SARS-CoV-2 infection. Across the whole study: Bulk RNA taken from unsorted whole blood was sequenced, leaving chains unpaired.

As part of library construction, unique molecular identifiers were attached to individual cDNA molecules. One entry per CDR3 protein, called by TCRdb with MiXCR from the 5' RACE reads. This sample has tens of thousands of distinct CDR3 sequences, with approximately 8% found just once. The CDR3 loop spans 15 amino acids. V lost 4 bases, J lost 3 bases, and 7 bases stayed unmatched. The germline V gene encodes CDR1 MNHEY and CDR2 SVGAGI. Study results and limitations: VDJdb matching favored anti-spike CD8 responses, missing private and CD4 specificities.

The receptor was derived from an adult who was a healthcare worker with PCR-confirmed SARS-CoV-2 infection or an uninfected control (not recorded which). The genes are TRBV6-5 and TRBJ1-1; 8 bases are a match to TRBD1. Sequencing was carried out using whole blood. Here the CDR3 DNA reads TGTGCCAGCAGTTCAGGGGGCGCTGGGGACACTGAAGCTTTCTTT. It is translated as CASSSGGAGDTEAFF.